This TCR beta chain appears in the sequencing data of a study of shared clonotypes between healthy human individuals. Findings of the study overall: Sequencing depth was predicted to influence how clonotypes are shared among donors.

The CDR3 is made up of 16 amino acids. Using immunoSEQ multiplex PCR, the repertoire was profiled, and TCRdb retains in-frame clones only, with some absent. The sample comprises nearly 1,000,000 clones, over 60% of which are singletons, and about 1.5% rests with the top ten. A note on this clone: What it recognizes is unknown.

Input material: memory CD4+ T cells sorted from blood. Subset defined: CD45RA-negative fraction. The sequence came from a young man in good health. The chain combines TRBV12-1 with TRBJ1-1; the DNA was not compared with TRBD1, the D call given in the table. TRBV12-1 constitutes a pseudogene. The DNA of the CDR3 is TGTGCCAGCAGCTTCGCGACGAGACAGGGGGAAACTGAAGCTTTCTTT. Its protein product is CASSFATRQGETEAFF.